The entry below describes one T cell receptor beta chain. The sample originates from a study of blood T cell repertoires in COVID-19. V trimming: 5 bases; J trimming: 1 base; junction bases outside the gene matches: 7. The germline V gene encodes CDR1 MNHEY and CDR2 SMNVEV (reference sequence). This CDR3 is built from 19 residues. Only in-frame clones appear in the TCRdb table, and some are missing; sequencing was by immunoSEQ multiplex PCR. The table has roughly 70,000 clones, 91% seen once. The chain links TRBV27 to TRBJ2-2, with 16 bases fitting TRBD2. The sequence was obtained from a human donor with active COVID-19. The donor label of this sample is uncertain. Material: peripheral blood. CDR3 DNA sequence: TGTGCCAGCAGTCCCGGGACTAGCGGGAGGGTCGGGAACACCGGGGAGCTGTTTTTT. Amino acid sequence: CASSPGTSGRVGNTGELFF.